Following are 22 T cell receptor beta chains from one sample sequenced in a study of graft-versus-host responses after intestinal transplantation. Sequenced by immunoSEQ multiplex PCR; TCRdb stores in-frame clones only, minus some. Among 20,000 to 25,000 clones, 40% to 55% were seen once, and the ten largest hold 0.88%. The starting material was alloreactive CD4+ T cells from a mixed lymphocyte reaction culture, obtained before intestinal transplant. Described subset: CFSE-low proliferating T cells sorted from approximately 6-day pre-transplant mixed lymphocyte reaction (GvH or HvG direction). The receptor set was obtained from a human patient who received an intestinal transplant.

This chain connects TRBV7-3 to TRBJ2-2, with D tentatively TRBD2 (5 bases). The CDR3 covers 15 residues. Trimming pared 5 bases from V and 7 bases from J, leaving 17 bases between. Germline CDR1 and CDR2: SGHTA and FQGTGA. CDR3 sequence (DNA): TGTGCCAGCAGCCGCGACGGTCTGAGCGGCGGGGAGCTGTTTTTT. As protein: CASSRDGLSGGELFF.

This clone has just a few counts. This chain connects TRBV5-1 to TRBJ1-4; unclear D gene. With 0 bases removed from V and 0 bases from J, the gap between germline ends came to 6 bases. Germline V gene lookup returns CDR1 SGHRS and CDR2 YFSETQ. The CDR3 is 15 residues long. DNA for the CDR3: TGCGCCAGCAGCTTGGCCGGGACAACTAATGAAAAACTGTTTTTT. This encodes CASSLAGTTNEKLFF.

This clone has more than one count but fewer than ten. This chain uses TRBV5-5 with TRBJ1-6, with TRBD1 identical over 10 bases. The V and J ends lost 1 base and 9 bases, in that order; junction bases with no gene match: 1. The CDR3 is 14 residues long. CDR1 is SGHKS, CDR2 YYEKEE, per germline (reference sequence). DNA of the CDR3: TGTGCCAGCAGCTTGTGGGACAGGGGTTCACCCCTCCACTTT. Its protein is CASSLWDRGSPLHF.

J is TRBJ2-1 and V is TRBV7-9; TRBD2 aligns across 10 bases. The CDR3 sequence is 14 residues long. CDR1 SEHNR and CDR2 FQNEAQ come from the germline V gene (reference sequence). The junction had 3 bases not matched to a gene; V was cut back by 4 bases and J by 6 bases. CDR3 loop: CASSSSGGANEQFF. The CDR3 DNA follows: TGTGCCAGCAGCTCAAGCGGGGGGGCCAATGAGCAGTTCTTC.

Here the CDR3 DNA reads TGTGCCATCAGTGAGTCTGAACCAGGGTTGTCTGGAAACACCATATATTTT. It translates to CAISESEPGLSGNTIYF. The rearrangement uses TRBV10-3 and TRBJ1-3; a possible D gene is TRBD1 (5 bases). CDR1 is ENHRY, CDR2 SYGVKD, per germline. The CDR3 covers 17 residues. V lost 0 bases, J lost 1 base, and 13 bases lay in between.

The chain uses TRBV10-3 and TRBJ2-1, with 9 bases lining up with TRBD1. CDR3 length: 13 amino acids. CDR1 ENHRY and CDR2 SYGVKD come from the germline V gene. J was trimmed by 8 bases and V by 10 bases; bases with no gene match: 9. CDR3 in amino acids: CATKDRGVDEQFF. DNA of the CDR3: TGTGCCACCAAGGACAGGGGCGTAGATGAGCAGTTCTTC.

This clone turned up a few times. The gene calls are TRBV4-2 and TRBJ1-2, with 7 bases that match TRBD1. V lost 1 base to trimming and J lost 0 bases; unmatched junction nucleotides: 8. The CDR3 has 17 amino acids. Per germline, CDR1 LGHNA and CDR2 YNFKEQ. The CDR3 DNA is TGTGCCAGCAGCCAAGTTGCGGGACAGCAGGCTAACTATGGCTACACCTTC. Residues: CASSQVAGQQANYGYTF.

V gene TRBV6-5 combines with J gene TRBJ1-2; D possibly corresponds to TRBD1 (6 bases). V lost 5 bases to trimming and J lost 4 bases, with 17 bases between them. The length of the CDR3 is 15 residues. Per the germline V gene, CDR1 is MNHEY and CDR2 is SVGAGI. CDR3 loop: CASSMETGGSYGYTF. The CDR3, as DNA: TGTGCCAGCAGTATGGAGACAGGCGGGAGCTATGGCTACACCTTC.

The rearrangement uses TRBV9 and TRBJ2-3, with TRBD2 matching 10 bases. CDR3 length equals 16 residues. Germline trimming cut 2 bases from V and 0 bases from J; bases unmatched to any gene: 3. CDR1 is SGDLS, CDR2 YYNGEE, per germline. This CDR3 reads CASSVSGGTSTDTQYF. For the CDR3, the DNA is TGTGCCAGCAGCGTTAGCGGGGGGACCAGCACAGATACGCAGTATTTT.

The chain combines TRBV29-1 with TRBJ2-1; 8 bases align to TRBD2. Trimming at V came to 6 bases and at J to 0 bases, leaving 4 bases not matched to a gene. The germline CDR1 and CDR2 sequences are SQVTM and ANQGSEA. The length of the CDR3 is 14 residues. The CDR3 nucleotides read TGCAGCGTCTATCGGGGGGGCTCCTACAATGAGCAGTTCTTC. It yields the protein CSVYRGGSYNEQFF.

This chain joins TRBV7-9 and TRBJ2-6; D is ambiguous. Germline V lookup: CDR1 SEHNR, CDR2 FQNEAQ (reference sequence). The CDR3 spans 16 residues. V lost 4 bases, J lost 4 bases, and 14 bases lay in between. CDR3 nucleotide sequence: TGTGCCAGCAGCTCCCCTGGAGTTAGGGGGGCCAACGTCCTGACTTTC. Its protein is CASSSPGVRGANVLTF.

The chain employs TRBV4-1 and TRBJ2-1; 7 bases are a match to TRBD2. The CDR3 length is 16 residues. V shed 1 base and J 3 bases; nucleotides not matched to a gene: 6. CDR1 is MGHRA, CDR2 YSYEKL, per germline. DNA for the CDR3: TGCGCCAGCAGCCAAGGATCGCGGGGGTTCTACAATGAGCAGTTCTTC. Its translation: CASSQGSRGFYNEQFF.

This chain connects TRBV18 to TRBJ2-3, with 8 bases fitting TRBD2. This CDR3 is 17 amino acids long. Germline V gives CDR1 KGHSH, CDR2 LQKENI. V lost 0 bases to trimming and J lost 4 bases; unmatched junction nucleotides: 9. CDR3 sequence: CASSPPGGGPHPDTQYF. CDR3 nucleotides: TGTGCCAGCTCACCACCGGGCGGGGGGCCGCATCCAGATACGCAGTATTTT.

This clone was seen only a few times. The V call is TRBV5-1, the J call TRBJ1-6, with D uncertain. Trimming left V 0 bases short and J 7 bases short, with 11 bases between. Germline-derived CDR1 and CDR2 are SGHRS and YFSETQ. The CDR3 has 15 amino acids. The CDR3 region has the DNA TGCGCCAGCAGCTTGGTTGCGGGCCCGAATTCACCCCTCCACTTT. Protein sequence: CASSLVAGPNSPLHF.

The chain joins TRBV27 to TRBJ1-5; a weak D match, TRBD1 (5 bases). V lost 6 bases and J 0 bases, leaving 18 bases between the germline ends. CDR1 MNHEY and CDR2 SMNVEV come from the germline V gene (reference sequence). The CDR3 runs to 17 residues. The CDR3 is CASRSSTGLYSNQPQHF. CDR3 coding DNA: TGTGCCAGCAGATCCTCCACAGGTTTATATAGCAATCAGCCCCAGCATTTT.

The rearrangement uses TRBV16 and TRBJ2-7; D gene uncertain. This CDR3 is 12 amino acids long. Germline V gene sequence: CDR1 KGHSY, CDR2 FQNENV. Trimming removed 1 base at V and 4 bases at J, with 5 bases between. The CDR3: CASSQFQYEQYF. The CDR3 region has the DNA TGTGCCAGCAGCCAATTCCAGTACGAGCAGTACTTC.

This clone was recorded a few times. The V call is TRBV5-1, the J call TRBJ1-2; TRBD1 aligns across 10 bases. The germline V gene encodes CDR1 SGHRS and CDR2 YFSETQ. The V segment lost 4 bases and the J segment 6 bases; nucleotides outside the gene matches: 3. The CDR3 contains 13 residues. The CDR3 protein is CASSLGTGDGYTF. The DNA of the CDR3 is TGCGCCAGCAGCCTCGGGACAGGGGATGGCTACACCTTC. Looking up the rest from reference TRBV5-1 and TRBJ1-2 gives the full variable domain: KAGVTQTPRYLIKTRGQQVTLSCSPISGHRSVSWYQQTPGQGLQFLFEYFSETQRNKGNFPGRFSGRQFSNSRSEMNVSTLELGDSALYLCASSLGTGDGYTFGSGTRLTVV.

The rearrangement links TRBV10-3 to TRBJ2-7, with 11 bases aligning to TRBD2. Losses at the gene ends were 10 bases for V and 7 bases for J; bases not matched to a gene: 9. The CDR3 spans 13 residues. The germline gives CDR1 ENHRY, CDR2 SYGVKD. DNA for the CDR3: TGTGCCACTCAGACTAGCGGGGCGGGGGAGCAGTACTTC. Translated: CATQTSGAGEQYF.

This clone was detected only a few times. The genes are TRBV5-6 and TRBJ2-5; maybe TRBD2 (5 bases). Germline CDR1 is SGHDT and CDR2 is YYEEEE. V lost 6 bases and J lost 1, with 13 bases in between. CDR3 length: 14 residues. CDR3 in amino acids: CASNWISGQETQYF. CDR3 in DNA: TGTGCCAGCAACTGGATAAGCGGCCAAGAGACCCAGTACTTC. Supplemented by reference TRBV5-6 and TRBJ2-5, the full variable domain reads DAGVTQSPTHLIKTRGQQVTLRCSPKSGHDTVSWYQQALGQGPQFIFQYYEEEERQRGNFPDRFSGHQFPNYSSELNVNALLLGDSALYLCASNWISGQETQYFGPGTRLLVL.

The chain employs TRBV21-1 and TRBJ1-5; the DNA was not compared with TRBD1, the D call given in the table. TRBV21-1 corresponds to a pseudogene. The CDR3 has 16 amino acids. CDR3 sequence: CASSDRAGQGNQPQHF. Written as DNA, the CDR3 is TGTGCCAGCAGCGACCGGGCGGGACAGGGGAATCAGCCCCAGCATTTT.

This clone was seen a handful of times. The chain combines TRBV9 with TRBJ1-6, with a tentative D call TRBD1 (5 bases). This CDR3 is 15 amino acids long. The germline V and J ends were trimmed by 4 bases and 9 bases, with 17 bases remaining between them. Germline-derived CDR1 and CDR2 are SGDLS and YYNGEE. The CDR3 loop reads CASSPQGAMGSPLHF. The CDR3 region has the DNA TGTGCCAGCAGCCCCCAGGGCGCCATGGGTTCACCCCTCCACTTT. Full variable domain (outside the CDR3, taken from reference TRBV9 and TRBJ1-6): DSGVTQTPKHLITATGQRVTLRCSPRSGDLSVYWYQQSLDQGLQFLIQYYNGEERAKGNILERFSAQQFPDLHSELNLSSLELGDSALYFCASSPQGAMGSPLHFGNGTRLTVT.

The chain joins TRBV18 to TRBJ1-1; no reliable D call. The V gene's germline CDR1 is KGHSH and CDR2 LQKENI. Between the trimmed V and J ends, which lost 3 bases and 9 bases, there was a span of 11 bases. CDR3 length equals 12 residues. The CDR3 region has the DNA TGTGCCAGCTCACCCGGCGGGTACAAAGCTTTCTTT. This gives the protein CASSPGGYKAFF. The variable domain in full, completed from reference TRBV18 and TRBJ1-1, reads NAGVMQNPRHLVRRRGQEARLRCSPMKGHSHVYWYRQLPEEGLKFMVYLQKENIIDESGMPKERFSAEFPKEGPSILRIQQVVRGDSAAYFCASSPGGYKAFFGQGTRLTVV.